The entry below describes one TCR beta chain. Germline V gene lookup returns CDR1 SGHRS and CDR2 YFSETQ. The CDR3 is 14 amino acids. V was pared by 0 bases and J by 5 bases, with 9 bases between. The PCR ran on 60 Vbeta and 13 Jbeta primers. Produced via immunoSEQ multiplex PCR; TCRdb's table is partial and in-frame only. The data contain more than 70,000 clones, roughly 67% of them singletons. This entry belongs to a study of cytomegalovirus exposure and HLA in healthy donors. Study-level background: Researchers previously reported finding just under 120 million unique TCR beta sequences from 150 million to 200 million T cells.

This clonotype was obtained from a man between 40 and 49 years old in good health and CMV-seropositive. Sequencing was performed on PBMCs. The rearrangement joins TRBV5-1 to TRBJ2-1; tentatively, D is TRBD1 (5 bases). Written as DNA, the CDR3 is TGCGCCAGCAGCTTGGGGGCCAGGGACAATGAGCAGTTCTTC. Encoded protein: CASSLGARDNEQFF.